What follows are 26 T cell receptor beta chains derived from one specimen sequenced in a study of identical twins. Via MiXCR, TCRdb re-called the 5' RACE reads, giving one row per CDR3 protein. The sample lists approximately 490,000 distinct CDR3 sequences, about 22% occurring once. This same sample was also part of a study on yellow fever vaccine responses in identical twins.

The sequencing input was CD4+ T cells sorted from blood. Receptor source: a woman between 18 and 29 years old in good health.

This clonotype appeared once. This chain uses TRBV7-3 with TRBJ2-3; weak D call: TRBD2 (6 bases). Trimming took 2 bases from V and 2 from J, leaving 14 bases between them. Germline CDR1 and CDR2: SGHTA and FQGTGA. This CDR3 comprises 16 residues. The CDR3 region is CASSLFGGITTDTQYF. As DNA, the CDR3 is TGTGCCAGCAGCTTATTCGGCGGGATCACCACAGATACGCAGTATTTT.

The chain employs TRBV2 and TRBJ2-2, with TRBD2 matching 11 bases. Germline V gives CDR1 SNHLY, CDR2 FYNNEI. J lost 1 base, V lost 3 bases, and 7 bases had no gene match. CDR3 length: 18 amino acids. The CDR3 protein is CASSDSGRAHKNTGELFF. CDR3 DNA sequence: TGTGCCAGCAGTGATAGCGGGAGGGCCCACAAGAACACCGGGGAGCTGTTTTTT.

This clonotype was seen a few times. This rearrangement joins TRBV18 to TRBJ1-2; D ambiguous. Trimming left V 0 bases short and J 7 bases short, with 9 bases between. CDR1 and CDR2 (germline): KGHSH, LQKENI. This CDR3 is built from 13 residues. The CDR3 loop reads CASSPPSIGGYTF. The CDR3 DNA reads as TGTGCCAGCTCACCACCGAGTATCGGTGGCTACACCTTC.

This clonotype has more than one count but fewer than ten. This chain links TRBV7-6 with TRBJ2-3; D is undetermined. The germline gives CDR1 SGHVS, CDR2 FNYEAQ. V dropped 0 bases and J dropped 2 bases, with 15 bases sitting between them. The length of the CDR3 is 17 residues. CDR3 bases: TGTGCCAGCAGCTTAGCCCTCCCGTTACGAAACACAGATACGCAGTATTTT. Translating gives CASSLALPLRNTDTQYF.

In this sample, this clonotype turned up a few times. CDR3 sequence: CASSWRSEQYF. CDR3 in DNA: TGTGCCAGCAGCTGGCGGAGTGAGCAGTACTTC. The V call is TRBV5-6, the J call TRBJ2-7; D is ambiguous. The V end lost 3 bases, the J end lost 7 bases, and 8 bases lay between the germline ends. Germline CDR1 is SGHDT and CDR2 is YYEEEE. CDR3 length: 11 amino acids.

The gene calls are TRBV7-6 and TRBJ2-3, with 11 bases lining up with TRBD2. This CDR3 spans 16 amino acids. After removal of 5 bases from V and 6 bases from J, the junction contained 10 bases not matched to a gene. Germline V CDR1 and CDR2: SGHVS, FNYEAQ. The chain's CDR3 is CASSRRLAGPSDTQYF. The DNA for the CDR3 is TGTGCCAGCAGCCGGCGACTAGCGGGACCATCCGATACGCAGTATTTT.

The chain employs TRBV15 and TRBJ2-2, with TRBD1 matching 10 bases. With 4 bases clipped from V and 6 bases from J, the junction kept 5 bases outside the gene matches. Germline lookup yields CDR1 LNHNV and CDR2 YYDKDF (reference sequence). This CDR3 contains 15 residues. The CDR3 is CATSKRQGAAGELFF. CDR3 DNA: TGTGCCACCAGCAAAAGACAGGGGGCCGCCGGGGAGCTGTTTTTT.

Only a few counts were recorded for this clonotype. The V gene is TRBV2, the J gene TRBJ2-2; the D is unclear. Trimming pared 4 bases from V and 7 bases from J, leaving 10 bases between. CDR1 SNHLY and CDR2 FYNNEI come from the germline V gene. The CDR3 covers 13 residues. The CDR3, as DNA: TGTGCCAGCAGTGCCATGTCCGGCGGGGAGCTGTTTTTT. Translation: CASSAMSGGELFF.

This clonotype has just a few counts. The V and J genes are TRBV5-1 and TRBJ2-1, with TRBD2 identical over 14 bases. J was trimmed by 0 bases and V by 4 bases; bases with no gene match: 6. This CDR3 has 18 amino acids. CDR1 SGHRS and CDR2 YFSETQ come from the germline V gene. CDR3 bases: TGCGCCAGCAGCCTGGGACTAGCGGGGGTAAGCTCCTACAATGAGCAGTTCTTC. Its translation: CASSLGLAGVSSYNEQFF.

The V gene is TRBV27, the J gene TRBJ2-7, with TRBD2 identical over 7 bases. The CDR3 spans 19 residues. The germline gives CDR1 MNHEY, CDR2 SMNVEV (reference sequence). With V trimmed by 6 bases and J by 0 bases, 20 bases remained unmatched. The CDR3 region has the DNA TGTGCCAGCAGCCACCGGTTTGACCCCGGGACTACCAGCTCCTACGAGCAGTACTTC. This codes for CASSHRFDPGTTSSYEQYF.

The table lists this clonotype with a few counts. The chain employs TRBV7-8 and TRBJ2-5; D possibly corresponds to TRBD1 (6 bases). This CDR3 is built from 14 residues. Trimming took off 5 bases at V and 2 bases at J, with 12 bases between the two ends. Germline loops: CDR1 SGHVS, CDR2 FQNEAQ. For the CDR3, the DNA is TGTGCCAGCAGCCAGGGGACGGTTCAAGAGACCCAGTACTTC. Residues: CASSQGTVQETQYF.

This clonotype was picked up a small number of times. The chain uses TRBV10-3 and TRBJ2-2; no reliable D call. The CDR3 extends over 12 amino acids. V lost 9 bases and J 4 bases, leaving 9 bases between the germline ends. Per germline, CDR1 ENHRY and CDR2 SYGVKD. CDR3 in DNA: TGTGCCATACGGGTTTCCACCGGGGAGCTGTTTTTT. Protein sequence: CAIRVSTGELFF.

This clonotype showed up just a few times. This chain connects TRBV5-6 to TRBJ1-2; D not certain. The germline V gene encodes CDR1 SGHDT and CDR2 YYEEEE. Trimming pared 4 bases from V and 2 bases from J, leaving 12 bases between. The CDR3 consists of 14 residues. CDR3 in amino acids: CASSLKRINYGYTF. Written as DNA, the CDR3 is TGTGCCAGCAGCCTGAAACGGATAAACTATGGCTACACCTTC.

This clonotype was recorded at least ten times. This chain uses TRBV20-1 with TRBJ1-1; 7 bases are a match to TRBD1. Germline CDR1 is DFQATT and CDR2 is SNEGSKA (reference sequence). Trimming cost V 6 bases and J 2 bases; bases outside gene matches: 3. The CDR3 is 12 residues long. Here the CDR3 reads CSARQGNTEAFF. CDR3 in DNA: TGCAGTGCAAGACAGGGTAACACTGAAGCTTTCTTT.

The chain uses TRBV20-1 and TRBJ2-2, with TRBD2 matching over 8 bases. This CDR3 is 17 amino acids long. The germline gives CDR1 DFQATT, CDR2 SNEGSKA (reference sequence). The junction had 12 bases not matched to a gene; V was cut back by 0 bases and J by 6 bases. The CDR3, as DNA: TGCAGTGCTAGAGACTACACCGGGACTAGTGTCGCCGGGGAGCTGTTTTTT. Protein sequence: CSARDYTGTSVAGELFF.

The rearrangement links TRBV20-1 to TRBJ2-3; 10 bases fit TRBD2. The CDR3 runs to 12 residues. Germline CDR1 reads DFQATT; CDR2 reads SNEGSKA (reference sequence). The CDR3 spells CAGASGGDTQYF. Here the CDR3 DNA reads TGCGCGGGGGCTAGCGGGGGAGATACGCAGTATTTT.

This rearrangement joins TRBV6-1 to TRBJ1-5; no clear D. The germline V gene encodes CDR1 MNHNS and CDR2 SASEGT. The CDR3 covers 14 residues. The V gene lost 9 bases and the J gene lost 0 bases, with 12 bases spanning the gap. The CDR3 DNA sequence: TGTGCCAGTATGTCCCCGGATAGCAATCAGCCCCAGCATTTT. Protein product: CASMSPDSNQPQHF.

As DNA, the CDR3 is TGTGCCATCAGTGAGTCGAGGAGGGGTGTGGTTGTACACAATGAGCAGTTCTTC. Translating it yields CAISESRRGVVVHNEQFF. This rearrangement joins TRBV10-3 to TRBJ2-1; TRBD2 might be the D (6 bases). Germline-derived CDR1 and CDR2 are ENHRY and SYGVKD. V was shortened by 0 bases and J by 5 bases, with 20 bases between the two germline ends. The CDR3 runs to 18 residues.

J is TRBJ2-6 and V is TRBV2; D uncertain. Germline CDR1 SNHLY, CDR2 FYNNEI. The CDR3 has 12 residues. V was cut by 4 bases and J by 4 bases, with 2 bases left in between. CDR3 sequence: CASSVGANVLTF. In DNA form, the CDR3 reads TGTGCCAGCAGTGTGGGGGCCAACGTCCTGACTTTC. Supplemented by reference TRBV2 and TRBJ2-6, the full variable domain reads EPEVTQTPSHQVTQMGQEVILRCVPISNHLYFYWYRQILGQKVEFLVSFYNNEISEKSEIFDDQFSVERPDGSNFTLKIRSTKLEDSAMYFCASSVGANVLTFGAGSRLTVL.

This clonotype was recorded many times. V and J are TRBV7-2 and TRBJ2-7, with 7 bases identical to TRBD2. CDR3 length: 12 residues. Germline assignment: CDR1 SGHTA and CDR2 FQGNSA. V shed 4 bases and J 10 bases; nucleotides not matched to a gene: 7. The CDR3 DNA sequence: TGTGCCAGCAGCTCCCCTAGCGGTACTCAGTACTTC. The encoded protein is CASSSPSGTQYF.

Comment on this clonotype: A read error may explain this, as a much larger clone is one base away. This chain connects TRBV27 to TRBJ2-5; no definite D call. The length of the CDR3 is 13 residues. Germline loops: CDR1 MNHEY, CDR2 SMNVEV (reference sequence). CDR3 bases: TGTGCCAGCAGTTTAATAGCACAAGAGACCCAGAACTTC. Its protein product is CASSLIAQETQNF.

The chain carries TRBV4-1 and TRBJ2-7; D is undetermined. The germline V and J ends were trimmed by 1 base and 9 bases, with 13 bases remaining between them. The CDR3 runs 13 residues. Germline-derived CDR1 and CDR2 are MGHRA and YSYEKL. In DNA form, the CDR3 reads TGCGCCAGCAGCCAAGGATCTAGGGTTCGGCAGTACGTC. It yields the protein CASSQGSRVRQYV.

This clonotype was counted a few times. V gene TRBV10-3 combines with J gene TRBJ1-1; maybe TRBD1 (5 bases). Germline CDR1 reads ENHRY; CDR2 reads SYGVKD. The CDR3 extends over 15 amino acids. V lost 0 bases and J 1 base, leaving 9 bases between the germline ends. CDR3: CAISESNRQNTEAFF. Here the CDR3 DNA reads TGTGCCATCAGTGAGTCAAACAGGCAGAACACTGAAGCTTTCTTT.

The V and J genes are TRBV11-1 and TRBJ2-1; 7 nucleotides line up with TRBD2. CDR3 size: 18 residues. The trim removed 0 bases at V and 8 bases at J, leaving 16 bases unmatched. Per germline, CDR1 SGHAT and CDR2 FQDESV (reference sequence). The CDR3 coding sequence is TGTGCCAGCAGCTTAGCGGAATTTCCGGAACTAGCGCGCTATGAGCAGTTCTTC. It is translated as CASSLAEFPELARYEQFF.

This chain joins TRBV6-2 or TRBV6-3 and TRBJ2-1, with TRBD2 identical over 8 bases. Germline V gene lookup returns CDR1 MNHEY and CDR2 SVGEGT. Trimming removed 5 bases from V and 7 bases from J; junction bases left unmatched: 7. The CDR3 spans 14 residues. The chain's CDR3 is CASSEPGLVNEQFF. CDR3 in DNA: TGTGCCAGCAGTGAGCCGGGACTAGTTAATGAGCAGTTCTTC.

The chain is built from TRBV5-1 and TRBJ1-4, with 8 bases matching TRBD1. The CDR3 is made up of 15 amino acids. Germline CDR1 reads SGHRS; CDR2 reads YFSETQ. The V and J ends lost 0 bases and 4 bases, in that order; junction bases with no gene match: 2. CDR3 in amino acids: CASSLAGGDNEKLFF. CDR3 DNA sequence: TGCGCCAGCAGCTTGGCAGGGGGCGATAATGAAAAACTGTTTTTT. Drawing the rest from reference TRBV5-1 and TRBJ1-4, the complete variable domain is KAGVTQTPRYLIKTRGQQVTLSCSPISGHRSVSWYQQTPGQGLQFLFEYFSETQRNKGNFPGRFSGRQFSNSRSEMNVSTLELGDSALYLCASSLAGGDNEKLFFGSGTQLSVL.